Following are 4 T cell receptor beta chains from one sample sequenced in a study of control samples from healthy donors and cancer patients. Clones were read by immunoSEQ multiplex PCR, and TCRdb kept only the in-frame ones, dropping some. The table lists about 83,000 clones, 75% to 95% of them singletons. Input material: blood. Every receptor here comes from a man aged 45 to 65 in good health.

V and J are TRBV27 and TRBJ2-1; 7 bases are shared with TRBD1. CDR1 and CDR2 (germline): MNHEY, SMNVEV (reference sequence). V shed 11 bases, J shed 3 bases, and the junction held 10 bases outside the gene matches. The CDR3 totals 14 residues. The CDR3: CAAARTGIYNEQFF. CDR3 nucleotides: TGTGCCGCCGCTCGGACAGGAATCTACAATGAGCAGTTCTTC.

The chain links TRBV12-3 or TRBV12-4 to TRBJ1-1; D is unresolved. The CDR3 consists of 13 residues. Trimming removed 6 bases at V and 2 bases at J, with 10 bases between. The CDR3 bases are TGTGCCAGCAGATCGCCCGGCAACACTGAAGCTTTCTTT. This translates into CASRSPGNTEAFF.

A single count supports this clone. The chain uses TRBV5-1 and TRBJ2-5; 9 positions match TRBD1. CDR3 length: 14 amino acids. Unmatched junction bases numbered 7, after V lost 5 bases and J lost 5 bases. Per germline, CDR1 SGHRS and CDR2 YFSETQ. The CDR3, as DNA: TGCGCCAGCAGTCTTTACAGGGGGCAGGAGACCCAGTACTTC. Translation gives CASSLYRGQETQYF.

The rearrangement links TRBV15 to TRBJ1-1; TRBD1 is a possible D gene (5 bases). Trimming removed 1 base from V and 6 bases from J, with 12 bases in between. Germline CDR1 LNHNV, CDR2 YYDKDF (reference sequence). The CDR3 extends over 14 amino acids. Here the CDR3 reads CATSRVGGWAEAFF. The DNA of the CDR3 is TGTGCCACCAGCAGAGTGGGGGGGTGGGCTGAAGCTTTCTTT.